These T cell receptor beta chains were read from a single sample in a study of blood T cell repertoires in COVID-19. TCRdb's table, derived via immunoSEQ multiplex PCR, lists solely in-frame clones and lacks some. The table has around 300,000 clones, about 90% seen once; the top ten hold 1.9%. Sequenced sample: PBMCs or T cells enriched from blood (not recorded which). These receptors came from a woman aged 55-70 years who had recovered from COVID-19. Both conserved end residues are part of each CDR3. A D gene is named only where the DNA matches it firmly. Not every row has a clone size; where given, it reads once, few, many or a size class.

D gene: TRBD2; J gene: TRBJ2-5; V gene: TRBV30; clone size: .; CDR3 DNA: TGTGCCTGGAGTACAGGCGGGAGCTCTGAGACCCAGTACTTC; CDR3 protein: CAWSTGGSSETQYF
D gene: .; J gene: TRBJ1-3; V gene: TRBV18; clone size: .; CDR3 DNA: TGTGCCAGCTCACCGGAGAAATCTGGAAACACCATATATTTT; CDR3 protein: CASSPEKSGNTIYF
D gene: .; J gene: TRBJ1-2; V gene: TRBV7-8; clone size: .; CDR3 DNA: TGTGCCAGCAGCTTTCAGGGAAACTATGGCTACACCTTC; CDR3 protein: CASSFQGNYGYTF
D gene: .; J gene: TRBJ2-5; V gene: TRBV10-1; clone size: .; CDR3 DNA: TGCGCCAGCAGTGAGAACAGTCTAGAGACCCAGTACTTC; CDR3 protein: CASSENSLETQYF
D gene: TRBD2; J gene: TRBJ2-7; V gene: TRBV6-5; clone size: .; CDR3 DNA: TGTGCCAGCGGGATTACTAGCGGGACCGCCTACGAGCAGTACTTC; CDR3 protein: CASGITSGTAYEQYF
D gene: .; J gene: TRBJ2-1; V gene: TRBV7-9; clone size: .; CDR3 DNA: TGTGCCAGCAGCTTCCCCCGGTCAGGTTCCTACAATGAGCAGTTCTTC; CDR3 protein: CASSFPRSGSYNEQFF
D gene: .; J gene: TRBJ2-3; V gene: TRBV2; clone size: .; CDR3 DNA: TGTGCCAGCAGTCCTTGGACTGCGGATACGCAGTATTTT; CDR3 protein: CASSPWTADTQYF
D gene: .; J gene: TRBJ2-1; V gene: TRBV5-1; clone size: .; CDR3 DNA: TGCGCCAGCAGCTTGGGGGAGGTCGGGAATGAGCAGTTCTTC; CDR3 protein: CASSLGEVGNEQFF
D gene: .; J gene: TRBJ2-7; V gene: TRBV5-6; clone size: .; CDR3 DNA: TGTGCCAGCAGTTCTCTCGGGTACGAGCAGTACTTC; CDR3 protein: CASSSLGYEQYF
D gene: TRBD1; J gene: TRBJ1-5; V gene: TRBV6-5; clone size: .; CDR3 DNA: TGTGCCAGCAGTTACGGACAGGGAAATCAGCCCCAGCATTTT; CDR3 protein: CASSYGQGNQPQHF
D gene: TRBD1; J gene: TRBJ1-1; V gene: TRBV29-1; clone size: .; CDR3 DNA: TGCAGCGTGGGGGGACAGGGAATGAACACTGAAGCTTTCTTT; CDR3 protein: CSVGGQGMNTEAFF
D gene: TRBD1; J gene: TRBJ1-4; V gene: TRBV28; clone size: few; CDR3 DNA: TGTGCCAGCAGAGCTCAGGGACAGGGAAGTGAAAAACTGTTTTTT; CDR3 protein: CASRAQGQGSEKLFF
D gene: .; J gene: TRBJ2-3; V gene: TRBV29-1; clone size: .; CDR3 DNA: TGCAGCGTGGGAGGACTGAACACAGATACGCAGTATTTT; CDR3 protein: CSVGGLNTDTQYF
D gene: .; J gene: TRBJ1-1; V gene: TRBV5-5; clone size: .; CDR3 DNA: TGTGCCAGCAGCTATATGAACACTGAAGCTTTCTTT; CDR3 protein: CASSYMNTEAFF
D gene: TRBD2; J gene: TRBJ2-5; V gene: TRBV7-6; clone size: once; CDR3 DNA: TGTGCCAGCAGCTTGGCTAGCGGGGGGGCCCAAGAGACCCAGTACTTC; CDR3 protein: CASSLASGGAQETQYF
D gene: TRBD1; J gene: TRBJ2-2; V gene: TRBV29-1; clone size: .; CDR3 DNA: TGCAGCGTAAAGGGACAGTCGAACACCGGGGAGCTGTTTTTT; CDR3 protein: CSVKGQSNTGELFF
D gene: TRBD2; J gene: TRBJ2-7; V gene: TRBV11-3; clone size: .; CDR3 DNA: TGTGCCAGCAGCTTAGACTCAAGCGGGACCCGCGAGCAGTACTTC; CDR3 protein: CASSLDSSGTREQYF
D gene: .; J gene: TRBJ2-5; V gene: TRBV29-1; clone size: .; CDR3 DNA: TGCAGCGTTGACTCGGTCCTACAAGAGACCCAGTACTTC; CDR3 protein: CSVDSVLQETQYF
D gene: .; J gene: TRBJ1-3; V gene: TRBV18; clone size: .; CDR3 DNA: TGTGCCAGCTCACCACAAGACAGTTTCTCTGGAAACACCATATATTTT; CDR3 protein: CASSPQDSFSGNTIYF
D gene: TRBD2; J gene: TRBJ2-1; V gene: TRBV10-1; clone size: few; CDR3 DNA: TGCGCCAGCAGTGCAACTAGCGGCTCCTACAATGAGCAGTTCTTC; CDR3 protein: CASSATSGSYNEQFF
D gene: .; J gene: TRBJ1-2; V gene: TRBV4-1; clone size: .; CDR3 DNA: TGCGCCAGCAGCCAACAATTAGGCGGGGATGGCTACACCTTC; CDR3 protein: CASSQQLGGDGYTF
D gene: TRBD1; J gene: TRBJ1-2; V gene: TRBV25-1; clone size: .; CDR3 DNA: TGTGCCAGCAGTTCTCGTGTTGGACAGGGAAACTATGGCTACACCTTC; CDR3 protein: CASSSRVGQGNYGYTF
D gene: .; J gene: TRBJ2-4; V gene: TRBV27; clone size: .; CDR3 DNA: TGTGCCAGCAGTTTGTTCCGAGCTAAAAACATTCAGTACTTC; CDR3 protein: CASSLFRAKNIQYF